This entry is about one T cell receptor beta chain. The data derive from a study of shared T cell receptors in the human thymus. Generated by immunoSEQ multiplex PCR, the TCRdb table keeps only in-frame clones and is missing some. The table includes approximately 660,000 clones, approximately 88% detected once. This sample also appeared in a second study, on human thymus T cells. That work contributes: Corrective cardiac operations yielded the resected thymus tissue.

This clonotype was sampled from a boy under three years old with a congenital heart defect. Material: thymocytes.

Here the CDR3 reads CASSPQAGYEQYF. In DNA form, the CDR3 reads TGTGCCAGCAGTCCCCAGGCCGGCTACGAGCAGTACTTC. The chain joins TRBV6-5 to TRBJ2-7, with D uncertain. Germline V gives CDR1 MNHEY, CDR2 SVGAGI. Trimming removed 5 bases from V and 3 bases from J, with 11 bases in between. The CDR3 runs 13 residues.